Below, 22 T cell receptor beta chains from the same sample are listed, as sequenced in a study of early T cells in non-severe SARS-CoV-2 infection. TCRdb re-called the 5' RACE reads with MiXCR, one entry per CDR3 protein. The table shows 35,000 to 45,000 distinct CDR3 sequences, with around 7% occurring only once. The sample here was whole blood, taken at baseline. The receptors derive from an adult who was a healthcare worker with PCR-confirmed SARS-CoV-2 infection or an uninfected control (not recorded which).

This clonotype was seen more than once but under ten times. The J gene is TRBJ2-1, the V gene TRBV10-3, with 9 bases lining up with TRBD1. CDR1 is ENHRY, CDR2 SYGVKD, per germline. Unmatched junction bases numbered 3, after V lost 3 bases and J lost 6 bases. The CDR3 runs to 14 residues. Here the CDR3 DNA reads TGTGCCATCAGTGACGGGACAGGGACCAATGAGCAGTTCTTC. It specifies CAISDGTGTNEQFF.

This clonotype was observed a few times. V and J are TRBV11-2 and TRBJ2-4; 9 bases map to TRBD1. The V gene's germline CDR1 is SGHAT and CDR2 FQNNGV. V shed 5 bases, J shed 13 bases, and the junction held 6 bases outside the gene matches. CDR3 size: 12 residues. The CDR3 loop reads CASSPNGQGQYF. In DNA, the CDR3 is TGTGCCAGCAGCCCGAACGGACAGGGGCAGTACTTC. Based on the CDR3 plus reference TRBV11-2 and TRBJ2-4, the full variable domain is EAGVAQSPRYKIIEKRQSVAFWCNPISGHATLYWYQQILGQGPKLLIQFQNNGVVDDSQLPKDRFSAERLKGVDSTLKIQPAKLEDSAVYLCASSPNGQGQYFGAGTRLSVL.

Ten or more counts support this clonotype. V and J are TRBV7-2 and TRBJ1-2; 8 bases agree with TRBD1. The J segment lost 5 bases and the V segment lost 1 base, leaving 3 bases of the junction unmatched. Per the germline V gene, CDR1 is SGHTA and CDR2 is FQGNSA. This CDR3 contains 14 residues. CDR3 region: CASSLDDRGYGYTF. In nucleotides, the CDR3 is TGTGCCAGCAGCTTAGATGACAGGGGTTATGGCTACACCTTC.

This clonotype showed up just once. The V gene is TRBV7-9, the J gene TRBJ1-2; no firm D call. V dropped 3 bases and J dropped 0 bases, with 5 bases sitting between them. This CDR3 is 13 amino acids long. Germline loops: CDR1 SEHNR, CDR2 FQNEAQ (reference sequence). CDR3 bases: TGTGCCAGCAGCTTGTCCGCTAACTATGGCTACACCTTC. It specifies CASSLSANYGYTF.

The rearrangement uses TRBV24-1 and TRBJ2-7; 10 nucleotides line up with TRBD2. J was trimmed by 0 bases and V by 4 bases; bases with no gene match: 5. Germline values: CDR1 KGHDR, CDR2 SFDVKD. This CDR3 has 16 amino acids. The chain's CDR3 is CATSEETSGRSYEQYF. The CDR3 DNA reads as TGTGCCACCAGTGAAGAGACTAGCGGGCGCTCCTACGAGCAGTACTTC.

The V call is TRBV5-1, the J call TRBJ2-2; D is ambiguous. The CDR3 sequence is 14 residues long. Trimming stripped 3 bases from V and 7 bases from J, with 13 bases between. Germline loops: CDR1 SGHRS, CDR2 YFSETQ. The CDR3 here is CASSSGMAYGELFF. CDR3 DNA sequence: TGCGCCAGCAGCTCTGGGATGGCGTACGGGGAGCTGTTTTTT. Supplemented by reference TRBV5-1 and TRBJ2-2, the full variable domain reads KAGVTQTPRYLIKTRGQQVTLSCSPISGHRSVSWYQQTPGQGLQFLFEYFSETQRNKGNFPGRFSGRQFSNSRSEMNVSTLELGDSALYLCASSSGMAYGELFFGEGSRLTVL.

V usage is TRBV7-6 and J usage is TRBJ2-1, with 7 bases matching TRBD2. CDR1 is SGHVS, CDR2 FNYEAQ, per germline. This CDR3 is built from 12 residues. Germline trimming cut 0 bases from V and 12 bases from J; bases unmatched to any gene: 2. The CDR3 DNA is TGTGCCAGCAGCTTAGCGGGAGGGGTGCAGTTCTTC. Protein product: CASSLAGGVQFF.

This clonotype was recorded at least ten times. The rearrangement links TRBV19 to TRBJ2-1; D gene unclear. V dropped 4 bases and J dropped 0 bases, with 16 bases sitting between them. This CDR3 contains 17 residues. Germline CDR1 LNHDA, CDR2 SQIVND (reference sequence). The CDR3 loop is CASSTREAQYSYNEQFF. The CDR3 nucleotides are TGTGCCAGTAGTACCCGAGAAGCCCAATACTCCTACAATGAGCAGTTCTTC.

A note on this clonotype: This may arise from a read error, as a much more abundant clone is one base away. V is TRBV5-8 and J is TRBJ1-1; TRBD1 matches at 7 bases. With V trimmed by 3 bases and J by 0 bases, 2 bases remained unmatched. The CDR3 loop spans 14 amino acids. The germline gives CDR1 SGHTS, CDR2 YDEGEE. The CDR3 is CASSWGQLNTEAFF. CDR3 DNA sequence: TGTGCCAGCAGCTGGGGACAGCTGAACACTGAAGCTTTCTTT.

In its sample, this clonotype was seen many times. The CDR3 reads CASSLQGDNQPQHF. In nucleotides, the CDR3 is TGTGCCAGCAGTCTACAGGGAGACAACCAGCCCCAGCATTTT. The chain combines TRBV6-2 or TRBV6-3 with TRBJ1-5; maybe TRBD1 (6 bases). Germline V gives CDR1 MNHEY, CDR2 SVGEGT. V shed 5 bases and J shed 7 bases, with 15 bases lying between them. This CDR3 is 14 amino acids long.

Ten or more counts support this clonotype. The CDR3 DNA reads as TGCAGTGCTCCGGGTGGGACAGGATACAATGAGCAGTTCTTC. Its protein product is CSAPGGTGYNEQFF. This sequence joins TRBV20-1 and TRBJ2-1, with 8 nucleotides matching TRBD1. Trimming cost V 5 bases and J 4 bases; bases outside gene matches: 7. The CDR3 is 14 amino acids. Germline CDR1 reads DFQATT; CDR2 reads SNEGSKA (reference sequence).

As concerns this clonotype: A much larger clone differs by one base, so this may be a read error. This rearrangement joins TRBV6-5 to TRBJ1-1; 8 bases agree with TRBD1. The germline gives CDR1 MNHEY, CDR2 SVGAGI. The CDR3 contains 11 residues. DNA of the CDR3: TGTGGCAGCAGCCGGGACAGGGAAGCTTTCTTT. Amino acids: CGSSRDREAFF.

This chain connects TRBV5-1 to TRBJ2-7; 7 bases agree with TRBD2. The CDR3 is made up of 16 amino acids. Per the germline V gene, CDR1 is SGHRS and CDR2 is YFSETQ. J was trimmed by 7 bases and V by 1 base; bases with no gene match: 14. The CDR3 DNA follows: TGCGCCAGCAGCTTGCTTGGCGGGAGCCTCCCGGGGGAGCAGTACTTC. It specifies CASSLLGGSLPGEQYF.

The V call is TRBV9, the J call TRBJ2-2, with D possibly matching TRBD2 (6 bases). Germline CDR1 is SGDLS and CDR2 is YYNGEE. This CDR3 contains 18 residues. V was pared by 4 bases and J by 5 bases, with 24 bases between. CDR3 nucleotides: TGTGCCAGCAGCTTCGTCATGGGGGGAGGATCTTATACCGGGGAGCTGTTTTTT. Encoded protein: CASSFVMGGGSYTGELFF.

The CDR3 sequence: CAPLGEAFF. CDR3 DNA sequence: TGTGCCCCCCTCGGGGAAGCTTTCTTT. The chain carries TRBV25-1 and TRBJ1-1; D is unresolved. This CDR3 is built from 9 residues. Germline lookup yields CDR1 MGHDK and CDR2 SYGVNS. Deletions cut 11 bases from V and 8 bases from J, with 9 bases between.

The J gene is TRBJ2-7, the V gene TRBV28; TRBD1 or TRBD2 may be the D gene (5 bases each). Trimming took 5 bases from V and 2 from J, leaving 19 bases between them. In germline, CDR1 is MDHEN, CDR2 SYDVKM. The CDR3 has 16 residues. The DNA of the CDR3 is TGTGCCAGCAGTGGGGACGGCCTCTTTCCCCCCTACGAGCAGTACTTC. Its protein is CASSGDGLFPPYEQYF.

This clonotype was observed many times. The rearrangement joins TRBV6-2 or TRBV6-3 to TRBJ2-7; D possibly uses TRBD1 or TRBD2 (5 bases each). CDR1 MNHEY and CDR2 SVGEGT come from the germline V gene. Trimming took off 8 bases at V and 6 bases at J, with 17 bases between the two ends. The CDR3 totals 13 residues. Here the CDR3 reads CASATGTPREQYF. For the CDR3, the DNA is TGTGCCAGCGCCACCGGGACCCCGCGCGAGCAGTACTTC.

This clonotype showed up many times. The CDR3 DNA sequence: TGTGCCAGCAGCAACTACCCAAATGAGCAGTTCTTC. Its protein product is CASSNYPNEQFF. The chain uses TRBV7-8 and TRBJ2-1; no clear D. This CDR3 spans 12 amino acids. CDR1 and CDR2 (germline): SGHVS, FQNEAQ. The V gene lost 5 bases and the J gene lost 7 bases, with 9 bases spanning the gap.

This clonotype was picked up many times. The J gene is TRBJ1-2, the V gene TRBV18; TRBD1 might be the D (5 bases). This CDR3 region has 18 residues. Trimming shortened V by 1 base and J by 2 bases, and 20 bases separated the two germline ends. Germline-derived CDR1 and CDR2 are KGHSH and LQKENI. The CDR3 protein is CASSPRAGSPVRNYGYTF. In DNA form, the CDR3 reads TGTGCCAGCTCACCACGGGCAGGGTCCCCGGTTAGGAACTATGGCTACACCTTC.

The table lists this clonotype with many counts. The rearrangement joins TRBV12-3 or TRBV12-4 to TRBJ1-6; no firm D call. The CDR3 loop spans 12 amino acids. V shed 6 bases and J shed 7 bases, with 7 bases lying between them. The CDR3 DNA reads TGTGCCAGCAGATCCGGGAATTCACCCCTCCACTTT. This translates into CASRSGNSPLHF.

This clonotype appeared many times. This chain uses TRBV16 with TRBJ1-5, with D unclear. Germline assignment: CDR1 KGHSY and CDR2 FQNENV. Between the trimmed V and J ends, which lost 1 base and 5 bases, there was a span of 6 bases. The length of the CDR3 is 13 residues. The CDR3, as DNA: TGTGCCAGCAGCCAATTGGGGTATCAGCCCCAGCATTTT. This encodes CASSQLGYQPQHF.

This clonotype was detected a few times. The CDR3 region has the DNA TGTGCCAGCAGCCAAGTTTCCACTGAAGCTTTCTTT. Residues: CASSQVSTEAFF. J is TRBJ1-1 and V is TRBV3-1; no clear D gene. Trimming shortened V by 1 base and J by 4 bases, and 4 bases separated the two germline ends. Germline CDR1 LGHDT, CDR2 YNNKEL (reference sequence). The CDR3 covers 12 residues. The full variable domain, completed using reference TRBV3-1 and TRBJ1-1, is DTAVSQTPKYLVTQMGNDKSIKCEQNLGHDTMYWYKQDSKKFLKIMFSYNNKELIINETVPNRFSPKSPDKAHLNLHINSLELGDSAVYFCASSQVSTEAFFGQGTRLTVV.